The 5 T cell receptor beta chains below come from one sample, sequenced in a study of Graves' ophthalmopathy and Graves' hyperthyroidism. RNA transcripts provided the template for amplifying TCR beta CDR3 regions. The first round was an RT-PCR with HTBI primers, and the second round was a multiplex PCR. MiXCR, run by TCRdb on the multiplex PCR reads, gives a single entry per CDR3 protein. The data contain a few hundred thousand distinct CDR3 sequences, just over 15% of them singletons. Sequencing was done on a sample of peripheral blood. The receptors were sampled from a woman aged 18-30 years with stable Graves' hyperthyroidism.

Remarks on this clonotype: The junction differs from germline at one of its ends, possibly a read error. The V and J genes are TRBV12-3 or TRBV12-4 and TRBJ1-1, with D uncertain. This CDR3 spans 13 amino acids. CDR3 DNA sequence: TGTGCCAGCAGTTCCACTATGAACACTGGAGCTTTCTTT. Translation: CASSSTMNTGAFF.

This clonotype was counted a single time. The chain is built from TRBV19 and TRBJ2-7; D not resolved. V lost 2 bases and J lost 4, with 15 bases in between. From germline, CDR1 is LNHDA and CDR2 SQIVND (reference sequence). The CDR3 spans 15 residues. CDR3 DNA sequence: TGTGCCAGTAGTATAACAAGGGCCCCGGCTTACGAGCAGTACTTC. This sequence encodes CASSITRAPAYEQYF.

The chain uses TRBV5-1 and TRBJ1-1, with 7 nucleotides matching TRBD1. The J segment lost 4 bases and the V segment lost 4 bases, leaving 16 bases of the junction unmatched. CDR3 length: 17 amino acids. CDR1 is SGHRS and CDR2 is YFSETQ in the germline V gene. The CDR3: CASSRGQAGPEGTEAFF. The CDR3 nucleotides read TGCGCCAGCAGCCGCGGACAGGCGGGCCCAGAGGGCACTGAAGCTTTCTTT.

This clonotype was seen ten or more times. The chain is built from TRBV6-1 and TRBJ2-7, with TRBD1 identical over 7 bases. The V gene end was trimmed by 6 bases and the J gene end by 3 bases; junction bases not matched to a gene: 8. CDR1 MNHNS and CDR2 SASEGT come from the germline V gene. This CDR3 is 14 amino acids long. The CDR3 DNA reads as TGTGCCAGCAGACCGGGACAGCAAAACTACGAGCAGTACTTC. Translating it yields CASRPGQQNYEQYF.

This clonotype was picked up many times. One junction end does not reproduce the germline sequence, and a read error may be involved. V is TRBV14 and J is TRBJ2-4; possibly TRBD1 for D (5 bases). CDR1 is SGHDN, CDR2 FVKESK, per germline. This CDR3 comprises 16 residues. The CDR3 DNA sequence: TGTGCCAGCAGCCAAGAATCCTCAGGGTGGGGTGACATTAAGTACTTC. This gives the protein CASSQESSGWGDIKYF. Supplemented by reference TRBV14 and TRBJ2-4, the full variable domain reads EAGVTQFPSHSVIEKGQTVTLRCDPISGHDNLYWYRRVMGKEIKFLLHFVKESKQDESGMPNNRFLAERTGGTYSTLKVQPAELEDSGVYFCASSQESSGWGDIKYFGAGTRLSVL.